This T cell receptor (beta chain) was sequenced in a study of blood T cell repertoires in COVID-19 (dated by TCRdb to 2019 to 2021). Study-wide context: Collaborator samples came from the United States, Italy and Spain and covered acute and convalescent phases of COVID-19. The prospective study material was composed of cDNA or gDNA derived from T cells, B-cell-depleted T cells, or PBMCs. Subjects who had been exposed to COVID-19, were actively infected with it, or had recovered from it provided the deeply sampled blood TCRbeta repertoires that made up the dataset. The repertoires were released in a freely available public database meant as a resource for research on the immune response to SARS-CoV-2. Samples were obtained from the ongoing ImmuneRACE study (first 160 participants) and from 1,254 subjects provided by 6 global collaborators. Sample metadata almost always included a de-identified subject ID, COVID-19 status, age in years and sex. HLA class I and class II types, where available, came from metadata supplied by the sample provider rather than from assay-based typing.

TCRbeta CDR3 regions were amplified from genomic DNA using the immunoSEQ Assay, a bias-controlled multiplex PCR. The original methods were these. The number of nucleated cells in each sample was estimated by amplification of reference gene primers within the assay. To quantify the absolute abundance of each unique TCRbeta CDR3 rearrangement, sequence reads were collapsed and filtered. Productive Simpson clonality was computed per sample as the square root of Simpson's diversity index over productive rearrangements. As stored in TCRdb, this immuneACCESS dataset retains in-frame rearrangements with V and J assigned. A fraction of the clones does not appear; measured against another copy, unresolved V genes explain less than half of the discrepancy, and the remainder lacks a known reason. V and J calls and clone size are those listed in that table; D and trimming were worked out from the DNA. The table for this sample lists about 280,000 clones; approximately 83% of them were counted only once. The top ten hold approximately 2% of the sample.

V and J are truncated by 0 bases and 2 bases respectively, leaving an intervening sequence of 10 bases. Spanning cysteine to phenylalanine, the CDR3 consists of 15 amino acids. The only DNA kept is the CDR3, 45 bases in frame from the first base. CDR1 and CDR2 were assigned from the germline V gene (reference sequence) as MNHNY and SVGAGI. Samples from volunteer blood donors who had recovered from COVID-19 were contributed by a second Seattle source. Whole blood was collected in K2EDTA tubes by collaborating institutions according to the institutions' own protocols. For TCRbeta analysis, collaborator samples were shipped as frozen whole blood, as isolated PBMCs, or as DNA extracted from either sample type. As for this clone: This receptor's antigen is unknown. Base qualities were left out, and no much larger clone turns up one base away.

Paper-wide results and their limitations: Clinical and demographic metadata were provided uncurated, with the amount varying by source and participant.

The chain is assembled from TRBV6-6 and TRBJ2-5; the D region possibly corresponds to TRBD1 (6 bases align). The clonotype was recovered from a woman younger than 45 who had recovered from COVID-19. Sample: peripheral blood. This receptor carries the CDR3 CASSYSSRGQETQYF. The nucleotides are TGTGCCAGCAGTTACTCGAGTAGGGGGCAAGAGACCCAGTACTTC.